The clone carrying this T cell receptor (beta chain) has a single count. Its antigen is unknown. CDR3 length equals 16 residues. Trimming took off 4 bases at V and 2 bases at J, with 18 bases between the two ends. Germline CDR1 and CDR2: MNHNS and SASEGT. The sample comes from a study of cytomegalovirus exposure and HLA in healthy donors. Notes on the study in general: Donors belonging to an Asian-associated ancestry cluster reportedly showed fewer N-insertions in productive TCRs than the roughly 670-donor mean, according to what a later analysis found. Earlier results showed most TCR beta V segments being productive about 87% or about 30% of the time.

Vbeta (60) and Jbeta (13) primers were used in the PCR. TCRdb's table, derived via immunoSEQ multiplex PCR, lists solely in-frame clones and lacks some. This table holds 150,000 to 200,000 clones, 80% to 90% found once. The receptor comes from a man aged 18 to 30 in good health and CMV-seropositive. Sequenced material: PBMCs. The V call is TRBV6-1, the J call TRBJ2-7; a weak D match, TRBD2 (6 bases). The DNA of the CDR3 is TGTGCCAGCAGTGCCCTCACTAGCCCGTCTACCTACGAGCAGTACTTC. Translated, it gives CASSALTSPSTYEQYF.